Below, 27 T cell receptor beta chains from the same sample are listed, as sequenced in a study of blood T cell repertoires in COVID-19. Sequencing was performed with immunoSEQ multiplex PCR; in TCRdb, only in-frame clones are kept and a portion is missing. The sample includes about 140,000 clones, more than 80% of them seen just once. The source material was peripheral blood. Every receptor here comes from a woman aged 55-69 years with active COVID-19.

The chain employs TRBV28 and TRBJ1-6, with TRBD1 as a possible D gene (5 bases). Germline CDR1 reads MDHEN; CDR2 reads SYDVKM. V was trimmed by 3 bases and J by 10 bases, leaving 16 bases between them. The CDR3 runs to 15 residues. The CDR3 DNA sequence: TGTGCCAGCAGTTTCGGTCAGGGCGGGGAGTCACCCCTCCACTTT. This codes for CASSFGQGGESPLHF.

V and J are TRBV29-1 and TRBJ2-7, with D unresolved. Trimming cost V 6 bases and J 4 bases, with 16 bases left between them. The CDR3 spans 13 residues. CDR1 is SQVTM and CDR2 is ANQGSEA in the germline V gene. The CDR3 protein is CSVGVEGLYEQYF. CDR3 nucleotides: TGCAGCGTAGGAGTGGAAGGATTATACGAGCAGTACTTC.

V gene TRBV4-1 combines with J gene TRBJ2-7, with 9 nucleotides matching TRBD2. The CDR3 is 15 residues long. CDR1 and CDR2 from the germline V gene are MGHRA and YSYEKL. V dropped 1 base and J dropped 5; count of bases not matched to a gene: 6. Written as DNA, the CDR3 is TGCGCCAGCAGCCAAGTAGCGGGAGAATCCGACGAGCAGTACTTC. The encoded protein is CASSQVAGESDEQYF.

The chain's CDR3 is CASSLAGDNYGYTF. CDR3 DNA: TGCGCCAGCAGCTTGGCAGGGGATAACTATGGCTACACCTTC. The V call is TRBV5-1, the J call TRBJ1-2; TRBD1 is a possible D gene (6 bases). Trimming shortened V by 0 bases and J by 1 base, and 7 bases separated the two germline ends. The germline gives CDR1 SGHRS, CDR2 YFSETQ. The CDR3 is 14 amino acids.

The chain joins TRBV11-3 to TRBJ2-2; the D is unclear. This CDR3 spans 13 amino acids. Germline CDR1 SGHNT, CDR2 YENEEA. Between the trimmed V and J ends, which lost 8 bases and 6 bases, there was a span of 13 bases. The CDR3 here is CASGRTVAGELFF. CDR3 in DNA: TGTGCCAGCGGTAGAACGGTTGCCGGGGAGCTGTTTTTT.

The chain couples TRBV20-1 to TRBJ2-3; tentatively, D is TRBD2 (5 bases). CDR1 and CDR2 from the germline V gene are DFQATT and SNEGSKA (reference sequence). This CDR3 contains 15 residues. V lost 3 bases and J 2 bases, leaving 15 bases between the germline ends. The CDR3 DNA is TGCAGTGCTAGTGGAGCGGAGATATCCACAGATACGCAGTATTTT. The encoded protein is CSASGAEISTDTQYF.

The J gene is TRBJ1-4, the V gene TRBV9; maybe TRBD1 (5 bases). V gave up 0 bases and J gave up 7 bases, with 13 bases separating them. Germline V gene sequence: CDR1 SGDLS, CDR2 YYNGEE. CDR3 length: 15 residues. DNA for the CDR3: TGTGCCAGCAGCGTAGCTTTTGGGAGGGGTGAAAAACTGTTTTTT. Translating it yields CASSVAFGRGEKLFF.

This chain connects TRBV6-6 to TRBJ1-4, with a possible D match to TRBD1 (6 bases). This CDR3 comprises 14 residues. Germline-derived CDR1 and CDR2 are MNHNY and SVGAGI (reference sequence). V shed 4 bases and J shed 7 bases, with 13 bases lying between them. The CDR3 reads CASSWGQGPEKLFF. CDR3 DNA sequence: TGTGCCAGCAGTTGGGGGCAGGGCCCTGAAAAACTGTTTTTT.

V is TRBV4-3 and J is TRBJ2-7, with D perhaps matching TRBD1 (6 bases). This CDR3 comprises 13 residues. CDR1 is LGHNA and CDR2 is YSLEER in the germline V gene. Trimming shortened V by 4 bases and J by 9 bases, and 16 bases separated the two germline ends. This chain's CDR3 is CASSLSRGVGQYF. Written as DNA, the CDR3 is TGCGCCAGCAGCCTCTCCAGGGGAGTTGGGCAGTACTTC.

The J gene is TRBJ2-1, the V gene TRBV3-1 (or the pseudogene TRBV3-2); 10 bases map to TRBD2. Germline V gene data show CDR1 as LGHDT and CDR2 as YNNKEL (reference sequence). The CDR3 extends over 17 amino acids. Trimming took 4 bases from V and 4 from J; bases not matched to a gene: 10. DNA of the CDR3: TGTGCCAGCAGCCCTATAAGGACTAGCGGTCCTTACAATGAGCAGTTCTTC. It specifies CASSPIRTSGPYNEQFF.

The CDR3 DNA follows: TGTGCCAGCAGCCCCACCGATACGGGAGGGCGAAATGAGCAGTTCTTC. It encodes CASSPTDTGGRNEQFF. The chain combines TRBV7-3 with TRBJ2-1; TRBD2 matches at 8 bases. The CDR3 runs to 16 residues. The V gene's germline CDR1 is SGHTA and CDR2 FQGTGA. Germline trimming cut 5 bases from V and 7 bases from J; bases unmatched to any gene: 13. Drawing the rest from reference TRBV7-3 and TRBJ2-1, the complete variable domain is GAGVSQTPSNKVTEKGKYVELRCDPISGHTALYWYRQSLGQGPEFLIYFQGTGAADDSGLPNDRFFAVRPEGSVSTLKIQRTERGDSAVYLCASSPTDTGGRNEQFFGPGTRLTVL.

This clone appeared a single time. V usage is TRBV5-1 and J usage is TRBJ2-5; 7 nucleotides line up with TRBD2. Trimming took 0 bases from V and 2 from J; bases not matched to a gene: 4. There are 15 residues in the CDR3. Germline CDR1 SGHRS, CDR2 YFSETQ. The CDR3 region is CASSLAGGRQETQYF. CDR3 nucleotides: TGCGCCAGCAGCTTGGCGGGAGGACGTCAAGAGACCCAGTACTTC.

This rearrangement joins TRBV7-2 to TRBJ2-5, with TRBD2 identical over 8 bases. V gave up 5 bases and J gave up 2 bases; unmatched junction bases: 10. This CDR3 region has 16 residues. Germline V gives CDR1 SGHTA, CDR2 FQGNSA. DNA of the CDR3: TGTGCCAGCAGCCCCAGAAGCGGGAGCCGGCAAGAGACCCAGTACTTC. It encodes CASSPRSGSRQETQYF.

The chain is built from TRBV28 and TRBJ1-4; 7 nucleotides match TRBD1. With V trimmed by 3 bases and J by 8 bases, 9 bases remained unmatched. The V gene's germline CDR1 is MDHEN and CDR2 SYDVKM. The CDR3 is 15 amino acids. The CDR3 sequence is CASSLRQGVTEKLFF. Here the CDR3 DNA reads TGTGCCAGCAGTTTGCGGCAGGGGGTTACGGAAAAACTGTTTTTT.

The genes are TRBV4-3 and TRBJ1-1, with D maybe TRBD1 (6 bases). The CDR3 covers 15 residues. The V gene's germline CDR1 is LGHNA and CDR2 YSLEER. The V end was cut by 0 bases, the J end by 5 bases, with 13 bases between. CDR3 residues: CASSQDPQGRTEAFF. In nucleotides, the CDR3 is TGCGCCAGCAGCCAAGACCCACAGGGACGGACTGAAGCTTTCTTT.

This clone was detected once. This chain connects TRBV7-3 to TRBJ2-3, with TRBD2 matching 14 bases. J was trimmed by 3 bases and V by 5 bases; bases with no gene match: 7. CDR3 length equals 17 residues. CDR1 is SGHTA, CDR2 FQGTGA, per germline. Here the CDR3 reads CASSPRGTSGSTDTQYF. In nucleotides, the CDR3 is TGTGCCAGCAGCCCCAGGGGGACTAGCGGGAGTACAGATACGCAGTATTTT.

The V and J genes are TRBV2 and TRBJ2-4; D gene ambiguous. The germline gives CDR1 SNHLY, CDR2 FYNNEI. V was clipped by 4 bases and J by 0 bases, with 13 bases between them. CDR3 length equals 16 residues. CDR3 sequence reads: CASSGFQVIAKNIQYF. CDR3 nucleotides: TGTGCCAGCAGTGGTTTCCAGGTTATAGCCAAAAACATTCAGTACTTC. Full variable domain (rest looked up from reference TRBV2 and TRBJ2-4): EPEVTQTPSHQVTQMGQEVILRCVPISNHLYFYWYRQILGQKVEFLVSFYNNEISEKSEIFDDQFSVERPDGSNFTLKIRSTKLEDSAMYFCASSGFQVIAKNIQYFGAGTRLSVL.

The rearrangement joins TRBV27 to TRBJ2-5; TRBD2 matches at 10 bases. The length of the CDR3 is 17 residues. Germline V gene data show CDR1 as MNHEY and CDR2 as SMNVEV (reference sequence). Trimming at V came to 2 bases and at J to 3 bases, leaving 9 bases not matched to a gene. CDR3 bases: TGTGCCAGCAGTTTAAAGGGGCTAGCGGGAGCGGAAGAGACCCAGTACTTC. Translating gives CASSLKGLAGAEETQYF.

CDR3 region: CASSWAGGKNIQYF. CDR3 DNA: TGTGCCAGCAGCTGGGCGGGAGGGAAAAACATTCAGTACTTC. V gene TRBV5-4 combines with J gene TRBJ2-4, with 9 nucleotides matching TRBD2. The germline CDR1 and CDR2 sequences are SGHNT and YYREEE (reference sequence). The CDR3 covers 14 residues. After removal of 3 bases from V and 4 bases from J, the junction contained 2 bases not matched to a gene.

The chain employs TRBV4-3 and TRBJ1-6; no clear D. V was trimmed by 0 bases and J by 6 bases, leaving 12 bases between them. This CDR3 spans 16 amino acids. From germline, CDR1 is LGHNA and CDR2 YSLEER. This CDR3 is CASSQESGLSNSPLHF. The CDR3 DNA follows: TGCGCCAGCAGCCAAGAATCGGGATTGAGTAATTCACCCCTCCACTTT.

This sequence joins TRBV21-1 and TRBJ2-1; TRBD2, the table's D call, was not compared with the DNA. TRBV21-1 corresponds to a pseudogene. The CDR3 sequence is 17 residues long. CDR3 sequence: CASSNRSPISAYNEQFF. The CDR3 DNA reads TGTGCCAGCAGCAATAGGAGCCCCATCTCCGCCTACAATGAGCAGTTCTTC.

This clone has a handful of counts. J is TRBJ1-2 and V is TRBV7-8; no reliable D call. This CDR3 has 12 residues. Germline V gives CDR1 SGHVS, CDR2 FQNEAQ. V dropped 5 bases and J dropped 4 bases, with 8 bases sitting between them. CDR3 sequence reads: CASSPYSYGYTF. CDR3 DNA: TGTGCCAGCAGCCCCTACAGCTATGGCTACACCTTC.

The V gene is TRBV18, the J gene TRBJ1-1, with D unclear. Trimming stripped 4 bases from V and 2 bases from J, with 5 bases between. Germline V gene lookup returns CDR1 KGHSH and CDR2 LQKENI. The CDR3 is 12 residues long. Here the CDR3 reads CASSQLNTEAFF. CDR3 nucleotides: TGTGCCAGCTCACAACTAAACACTGAAGCTTTCTTT.

The V call is TRBV3-1 (or the pseudogene TRBV3-2), the J call TRBJ2-2, with 16 nucleotides matching TRBD2. CDR1 and CDR2 from the germline V gene are LGHDT and YNNKEL (reference sequence). This CDR3 region has 15 residues. After removal of 5 bases from V and 6 bases from J, the junction contained 0 bases not matched to a gene. CDR3 region: CASSGTSGRAGELFF. CDR3 sequence (DNA): TGTGCCAGCAGCGGGACTAGCGGGAGGGCCGGGGAGCTGTTTTTT.

The rearrangement uses TRBV3-1 (or the pseudogene TRBV3-2) and TRBJ1-1; TRBD1 agrees at 7 bases. The germline V gene encodes CDR1 LGHDT and CDR2 YNNKEL (reference sequence). This CDR3 comprises 14 residues. V shed 3 bases and J 7 bases; nucleotides not matched to a gene: 8. The CDR3 DNA reads TGTGCCAGCAGCCAGGGGACAGCCTCCTTTGAAGCTTTCTTT. It is translated as CASSQGTASFEAFF.

The V call is TRBV28, the J call TRBJ2-7; D gene ambiguous. The V end was cut by 7 bases, the J end by 1 base, with 11 bases between. Germline V gene sequence: CDR1 MDHEN, CDR2 SYDVKM. CDR3 length: 13 residues. Written as DNA, the CDR3 is TGTGCCAGCACCGCACTTCGATCCTACGAGCAGTACTTC. It translates to CASTALRSYEQYF.

The chain couples TRBV19 to TRBJ1-2; no definite D call. V dropped 11 bases and J dropped 8 bases, with 24 bases sitting between them. This CDR3 contains 14 residues. Germline V gives CDR1 LNHDA, CDR2 SQIVND (reference sequence). CDR3 residues: CACSSRPTTSGYTF. CDR3 DNA sequence: TGTGCCTGCTCGTCGCGACCGACTACGAGCGGCTACACCTTC.